This is a list of T cell receptor beta chains from one sample in a study of T cell responses to AZD1222 COVID-19 vaccine. Repertoires were generated with immunoSEQ multiplex PCR, while TCRdb's copy carries only in-frame clones and drops some. The sample consists of approximately 65,000 clones, about nine tenths of them appearing once. Sequences were derived from peripheral blood, sampled on day 0 of AZD1222 vaccination. These receptors were taken from an adult in good health. CDR3s include the opening cysteine and the closing phenylalanine or tryptophan. D genes are given only for firm matches. Size is stated for part of the rows, as once, few or many counts, or as a class when the clone is expanded.

cdr3_length: 13
v_call: TRBV28
clone_size: NA
d_call: NA
j_call: TRBJ1-5
cdr3_nt: TGTGCCAGCAGTCCAACAGGGCTAGGCGACCAGCATTTT
cdr3_aa: CASSPTGLGDQHF

cdr3_length: 15
v_call: TRBV30
clone_size: NA
d_call: TRBD1
j_call: TRBJ1-4
cdr3_nt: TGTGCCTGGAGGGGACAGATTGCAACTAATGAAAAACTGTTTTTT
cdr3_aa: CAWRGQIATNEKLFF

cdr3_length: 13
v_call: TRBV6-5
clone_size: NA
d_call: NA
j_call: TRBJ1-1
cdr3_nt: TGTGCCAGCAGTTTTGTTTGGGGCACTGAAGCTTTCTTT
cdr3_aa: CASSFVWGTEAFF

cdr3_length: 17
v_call: TRBV6-1
clone_size: NA
d_call: TRBD2
j_call: TRBJ2-1
cdr3_nt: TGTGCCAGCAGTGACCTTCTAGCGGTAAGCTCCTACAATGAGCAGTTCTTC
cdr3_aa: CASSDLLAVSSYNEQFF

cdr3_length: 13
v_call: TRBV6-4
clone_size: few
d_call: NA
j_call: TRBJ2-1
cdr3_nt: TGTGCCAGCAGTGAAGGGGAGAACAATGAGCAGTTCTTC
cdr3_aa: CASSEGENNEQFF

cdr3_length: 15
v_call: TRBV5-4
clone_size: NA
d_call: TRBD2
j_call: TRBJ2-1
cdr3_nt: TGTGCCAGCAGCCCCAGGACTAGCGGGGGGAATGAGCAGTTCTTC
cdr3_aa: CASSPRTSGGNEQFF

cdr3_length: 13
v_call: TRBV5-1
clone_size: NA
d_call: NA
j_call: TRBJ1-1
cdr3_nt: TGCGCCAGCAGCTTATGGGGGAACACTGAAGCTTTCTTT
cdr3_aa: CASSLWGNTEAFF

cdr3_length: 13
v_call: TRBV2
clone_size: NA
d_call: TRBD1
j_call: TRBJ1-4
cdr3_nt: TGTGCCAGTTCCCGGGACAGGGAGGGGAAACTGTTTTTT
cdr3_aa: CASSRDREGKLFF

cdr3_length: 15
v_call: TRBV28
clone_size: NA
d_call: TRBD2
j_call: TRBJ2-2
cdr3_nt: TGTGCCAGCAGTTTTGTGGGAGGGCCCCCCGGGGAGCTGTTTTTT
cdr3_aa: CASSFVGGPPGELFF

cdr3_length: 14
v_call: TRBV6-5
clone_size: NA
d_call: NA
j_call: TRBJ1-1
cdr3_nt: TGTGCCAGCACAAGGACGAACCTAGGGACTGAAGCTTTCTTT
cdr3_aa: CASTRTNLGTEAFF

cdr3_length: 17
v_call: TRBV18
clone_size: NA
d_call: NA
j_call: TRBJ1-4
cdr3_nt: TGTGCCAGCTCACCAGACCAAGCTGTTGCAACTAATGAAAAACTGTTTTTT
cdr3_aa: CASSPDQAVATNEKLFF

cdr3_length: 15
v_call: TRBV6-5
clone_size: NA
d_call: NA
j_call: TRBJ1-1
cdr3_nt: TGTGCCAGCAGACAACTCATGGGACACAACACTGAAGCTTTCTTT
cdr3_aa: CASRQLMGHNTEAFF

cdr3_length: 14
v_call: TRBV18
clone_size: NA
d_call: NA
j_call: TRBJ1-5
cdr3_nt: TGTGCCAGCTCAGCTACAGGGCGCAATCAGCCCCAGCATTTT
cdr3_aa: CASSATGRNQPQHF

cdr3_length: 15
v_call: TRBV7-2
clone_size: NA
d_call: NA
j_call: TRBJ2-3
cdr3_nt: TGTGCCAGCAGCTTCGCACTAGTAGGGGCAGATACGCAGTATTTT
cdr3_aa: CASSFALVGADTQYF

cdr3_length: 15
v_call: TRBV6-1
clone_size: once
d_call: NA
j_call: TRBJ2-6
cdr3_nt: TGTGCCAGCAGCGAAGGTGTCTCTGGGGCCAACGTCCTGACTTTC
cdr3_aa: CASSEGVSGANVLTF

cdr3_length: 14
v_call: TRBV6-4
clone_size: NA
d_call: NA
j_call: TRBJ2-2
cdr3_nt: TGTGCCAGCAGTGAAACAGCGGATAGCGGGGAGCTGTTTTTT
cdr3_aa: CASSETADSGELFF

cdr3_length: 15
v_call: TRBV7-6
clone_size: NA
d_call: TRBD2
j_call: TRBJ2-7
cdr3_nt: TGTGCCAGCAGCCCCCGGACTAGCGGCCCCTACGAGCAGTACTTC
cdr3_aa: CASSPRTSGPYEQYF

cdr3_length: 17
v_call: TRBV5-1
clone_size: NA
d_call: TRBD2
j_call: TRBJ2-3
cdr3_nt: TGCGCCAGCAGCACTTCGACTAGCGGGAGATCCACAGATACGCAGTATTTT
cdr3_aa: CASSTSTSGRSTDTQYF

cdr3_length: 14
v_call: TRBV5-1
clone_size: NA
d_call: NA
j_call: TRBJ1-1
cdr3_nt: TGCGCCAGCAGCGTAGGAGGGGCCGACACTGAAGCTTTCTTT
cdr3_aa: CASSVGGADTEAFF

cdr3_length: 15
v_call: TRBV4-3
clone_size: once
d_call: TRBD2
j_call: TRBJ2-7
cdr3_nt: TGCGCCAGCAGCCAAGGGCTAGCGGGAGACTACGAGCAGTACTTC
cdr3_aa: CASSQGLAGDYEQYF

cdr3_length: 13
v_call: TRBV12-3/TRBV12-4
clone_size: NA
d_call: TRBD2
j_call: TRBJ2-1
cdr3_nt: TGTGCCAGCAGAGGACTAGTGCAGCGGGAGCAGTTCTTC
cdr3_aa: CASRGLVQREQFF

cdr3_length: 15
v_call: TRBV10-3
clone_size: NA
d_call: TRBD2
j_call: TRBJ2-1
cdr3_nt: TGTGCCATCAGTGAGTTGACTAGCGGACACAATGAGCAGTTCTTC
cdr3_aa: CAISELTSGHNEQFF

cdr3_length: 14
v_call: TRBV10-1
clone_size: NA
d_call: NA
j_call: TRBJ2-7
cdr3_nt: TGCGCCAGCAGTGAAACTCAGGAGCCCGGGGAGCAGTACTTC
cdr3_aa: CASSETQEPGEQYF

cdr3_length: 14
v_call: TRBV5-1
clone_size: NA
d_call: NA
j_call: TRBJ2-5
cdr3_nt: TGCGCCAGCAGCTTGGGGGACTTCGGGGAGACCCAGTACTTC
cdr3_aa: CASSLGDFGETQYF

cdr3_length: 12
v_call: TRBV29-1
clone_size: NA
d_call: NA
j_call: TRBJ1-1
cdr3_nt: TGCAGCGTTGAAGAGGAGGGGGGGATGGCTTTCTTT
cdr3_aa: CSVEEEGGMAFF

cdr3_length: 14
v_call: TRBV29-1
clone_size: NA
d_call: TRBD2
j_call: TRBJ2-1
cdr3_nt: TGCAGCGTTCCGGGGGGGAGAACCTACAATGAGCAGTTCTTC
cdr3_aa: CSVPGGRTYNEQFF

cdr3_length: 11
v_call: TRBV30
clone_size: few
d_call: NA
j_call: TRBJ1-1
cdr3_nt: TGTGCCTACGGGCGGGCCACTGAAGCTTTCTTT
cdr3_aa: CAYGRATEAFF